Listed here are 18 T cell receptor beta chains from one sample, sequenced in a study of human T cells and chemical hapten exposure. TCRdb analysed the RACE reads with MiXCR anew, one entry per CDR3 protein. Among roughly 74,000 distinct CDR3 sequences, 32% were seen once, and the ten largest hold approximately 9.1%. Sample time point: patch test 1, 2 weeks after DPC sensitization. Documented treatment: therapeutic diphenylcyclopropenone sensitization with weekly scalp DPC. The sample consisted of whole blood, taken in connection with sensitization to the hapten diphenylcyclopropenone (DPC). The receptor set was obtained from a man aged 35-49 years with alopecia areata. Some clones in this sample may be carry-over from other donors' samples.

This chain links TRBV7-6 with TRBJ2-1; no reliable D call. V dropped 1 base and J dropped 4 bases, with 5 bases sitting between them. Germline-derived CDR1 and CDR2 are SGHVS and FNYEAQ. The CDR3 has 13 amino acids. CDR3: CASSLGRYNEQFF. CDR3 nucleotide sequence: TGTGCCAGCAGCTTAGGTAGATACAATGAGCAGTTCTTC.

The chain uses TRBV6-5 and TRBJ2-1, with a possible D match to TRBD2 (6 bases). Germline V gene sequence: CDR1 MNHEY, CDR2 SVGAGI. Between the trimmed V and J ends, which lost 8 bases and 1 base, there was a span of 15 bases. There are 15 residues in the CDR3. The CDR3 DNA reads as TGTGCCAGCCAGCCATGGGACTCGTCCTACAATGAGCAGTTCTTC. Residues: CASQPWDSSYNEQFF.

V gene TRBV27 combines with J gene TRBJ2-2, with D tentatively TRBD1 (5 bases). Trimming left V 7 bases short and J 7 bases short, with 7 bases between. CDR1 is MNHEY, CDR2 SMNVEV, per germline (reference sequence). This CDR3 has 11 amino acids. The CDR3 DNA reads as TGTGCCAGCAAAGGACACGGGGAGCTGTTTTTT. Encoded protein: CASKGHGELFF.

The chain is built from TRBV20-1 and TRBJ2-5; D gene ambiguous. The V and J ends lost 5 bases and 7 bases respectively, with 17 bases between them. The germline CDR1 and CDR2 sequences are DFQATT and SNEGSKA (reference sequence). This CDR3 is 13 amino acids long. This CDR3 reads CSADRALAATQYF. As DNA, the CDR3 is TGCAGTGCTGACCGGGCTCTCGCGGCGACCCAGTACTTC.

This clonotype has a handful of counts. The chain recombines TRBV9 with TRBJ2-7; D unclear. Trimming took off 0 bases at V and 5 bases at J, with 12 bases between the two ends. CDR3 length: 14 residues. The germline CDR1 and CDR2 sequences are SGDLS and YYNGEE. CDR3 loop: CASSVGADLNEQYF. DNA for the CDR3: TGTGCCAGCAGCGTAGGCGCGGATCTAAACGAGCAGTACTTC.

The chain is built from TRBV20-1 and TRBJ2-7, with D uncertain. The CDR3 is 11 amino acids. The V end lost 1 base, the J end lost 3 bases, and 4 bases lay between the germline ends. The germline V gene encodes CDR1 DFQATT and CDR2 SNEGSKA (reference sequence). The CDR3 DNA sequence: TGCAGTGCTAGAGGACGCTACGAGCAGTACTTC. Amino acids: CSARGRYEQYF.

This chain links TRBV12-3 or TRBV12-4 with TRBJ2-3; tentative D call: TRBD1 (5 bases). This CDR3 comprises 15 residues. V dropped 7 bases and J dropped 0 bases, with 14 bases sitting between them. For the CDR3, the DNA is TGTGCCAGCAAACTCGGTGGGGCTAGCACAGATACGCAGTATTTT. Translation gives CASKLGGASTDTQYF.

This clonotype was counted between two and nine times. The chain has TRBV2 and TRBJ1-1; TRBD1 matches 7 bases. The germline V gene encodes CDR1 SNHLY and CDR2 FYNNEI. The J segment lost 1 base and the V segment lost 1 base, leaving 3 bases of the junction unmatched. The CDR3 sequence is 15 residues long. In DNA, the CDR3 is TGTGCCAGCAGTGAAGTGACAGGGCCGAACACTGAAGCTTTCTTT. Translating it yields CASSEVTGPNTEAFF.

This clonotype has just a few counts. The chain has TRBV20-1 and TRBJ2-3, with 10 nucleotides matching TRBD2. V trimming: 5 bases; J trimming: 3 bases; junction bases outside the gene matches: 2. Germline CDR1 DFQATT, CDR2 SNEGSKA (reference sequence). This CDR3 is 13 amino acids long. CDR3 loop: CSAPSGRTDTQYF. The CDR3 nucleotides read TGCAGTGCTCCTAGCGGGAGAACAGATACGCAGTATTTT.

This chain links TRBV18 with TRBJ2-1; maybe TRBD2 (6 bases). The germline gives CDR1 KGHSH, CDR2 LQKENI. Trimming took off 4 bases at V and 10 bases at J, with 23 bases between the two ends. This CDR3 region has 16 residues. This CDR3 reads CASSRGGGAYGEEQFF. DNA of the CDR3: TGTGCCAGCTCACGCGGAGGCGGGGCTTACGGGGAAGAGCAGTTCTTC.

This clonotype was recorded once. The chain joins TRBV5-4 to TRBJ2-3; D is undetermined. CDR1 and CDR2 from the germline V gene are SGHNT and YYREEE (reference sequence). The germline V and J ends were trimmed by 4 bases and 0 bases, with 9 bases remaining between them. The CDR3 totals 14 residues. The CDR3 sequence is CASSLGFSTDTQYF. The CDR3 DNA follows: TGTGCCAGCAGCCTAGGATTTAGCACAGATACGCAGTATTTT.

The rearrangement uses TRBV20-1 and TRBJ2-1; 11 positions match TRBD2. Per germline, CDR1 DFQATT and CDR2 SNEGSKA (reference sequence). The CDR3 extends over 20 amino acids. In nucleotides, the CDR3 is TGCAGCCCAGTTCGACCCGGGGCGACTAGCGGGGCTCGAACGTACAATGAGCAGTTCTTC. It yields the protein CSPVRPGATSGARTYNEQFF.

The V and J genes are TRBV20-1 and TRBJ2-7, with 16 bases fitting TRBD2. With 6 bases clipped from V and 6 bases from J, the junction kept 5 bases outside the gene matches. CDR1 and CDR2 (germline): DFQATT, SNEGSKA (reference sequence). CDR3 length equals 14 residues. CDR3 in amino acids: CSAGTSGRASEQYF. CDR3 nucleotides: TGCAGTGCGGGGACTAGCGGGAGGGCAAGCGAGCAGTACTTC.

The chain carries TRBV27 and TRBJ1-1; D remains unclear. Germline assignment: CDR1 MNHEY and CDR2 SMNVEV (reference sequence). The CDR3 contains 12 residues. The V gene lost 7 bases and the J gene lost 0 bases, with 6 bases spanning the gap. For the CDR3, the DNA is TGTGCCAGCATGACCATGAACACTGAAGCTTTCTTT. As protein: CASMTMNTEAFF.

This rearrangement joins TRBV6-6 to TRBJ1-1; D not certain. The CDR3 extends over 14 amino acids. Germline CDR1 reads MNHNY; CDR2 reads SVGAGI (reference sequence). Trimming took off 0 bases at V and 9 bases at J, with 14 bases between the two ends. CDR3 protein: CASSYSVSEAKAFF. DNA of the CDR3: TGTGCCAGCAGTTACTCTGTTTCTGAGGCGAAAGCTTTCTTT.

The chain combines TRBV24-1 with TRBJ1-1, with TRBD1 matching over 8 bases. Germline trimming cut 9 bases from V and 6 bases from J; bases unmatched to any gene: 11. From germline, CDR1 is KGHDR and CDR2 SFDVKD. The CDR3 contains 14 residues. CDR3 sequence (DNA): TGTGCCACCTTAATGACAGGGGACTGCGCTGAAGCTTTCTTT. Protein: CATLMTGDCAEAFF.

V usage is TRBV24-1 and J usage is TRBJ2-2; D is ambiguous. V was clipped by 5 bases and J by 1 base, with 10 bases between them. Looked up from germline, CDR1 is KGHDR and CDR2 is SFDVKD. The CDR3 extends over 15 amino acids. CDR3 amino acids: CATSVVAGNTGELFF. In nucleotides, the CDR3 is TGTGCCACCAGTGTGGTAGCTGGGAACACCGGGGAGCTGTTTTTT.

The V call is TRBV5-1, the J call TRBJ2-2; no reliable D call. The length of the CDR3 is 15 residues. Trimming pared 1 base from V and 3 bases from J, leaving 10 bases between. The V gene's germline CDR1 is SGHRS and CDR2 YFSETQ. CDR3 bases: TGCGCCAGCAGCTTGTCCCGATCGCACACCGGGGAGCTGTTTTTT. Protein product: CASSLSRSHTGELFF.